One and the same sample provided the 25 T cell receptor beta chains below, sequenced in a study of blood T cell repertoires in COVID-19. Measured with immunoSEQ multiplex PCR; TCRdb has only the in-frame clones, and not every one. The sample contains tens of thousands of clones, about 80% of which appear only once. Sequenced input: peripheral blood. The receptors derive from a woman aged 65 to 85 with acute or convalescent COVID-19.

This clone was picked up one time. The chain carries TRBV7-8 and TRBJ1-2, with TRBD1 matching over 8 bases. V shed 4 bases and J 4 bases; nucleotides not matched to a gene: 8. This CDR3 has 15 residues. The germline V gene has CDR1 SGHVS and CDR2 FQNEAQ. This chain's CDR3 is CASSSPGTGAYGYTF. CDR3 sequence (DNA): TGTGCCAGCAGCTCCCCGGGGACAGGAGCCTATGGCTACACCTTC.

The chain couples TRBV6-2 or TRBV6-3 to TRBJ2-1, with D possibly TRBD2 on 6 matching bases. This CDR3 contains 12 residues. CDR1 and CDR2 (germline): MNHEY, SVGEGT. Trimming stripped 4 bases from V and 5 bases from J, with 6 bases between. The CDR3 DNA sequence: TGTGCCAGCAGTTGGGGGGACAATGAGCAGTTCTTC. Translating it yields CASSWGDNEQFF.

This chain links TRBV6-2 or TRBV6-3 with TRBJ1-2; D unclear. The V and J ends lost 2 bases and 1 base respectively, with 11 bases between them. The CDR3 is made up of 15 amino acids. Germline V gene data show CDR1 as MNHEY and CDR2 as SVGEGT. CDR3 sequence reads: CASSYDGPHNYGYTF. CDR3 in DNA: TGTGCCAGCAGTTACGATGGCCCACATAACTATGGCTACACCTTC.

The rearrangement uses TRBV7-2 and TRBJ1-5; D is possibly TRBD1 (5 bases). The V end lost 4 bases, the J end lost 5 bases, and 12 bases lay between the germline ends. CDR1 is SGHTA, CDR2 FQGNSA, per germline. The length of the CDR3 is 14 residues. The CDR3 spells CASSSTATDQPQHF. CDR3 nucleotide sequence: TGTGCCAGCAGCTCGACAGCTACCGATCAGCCCCAGCATTTT.

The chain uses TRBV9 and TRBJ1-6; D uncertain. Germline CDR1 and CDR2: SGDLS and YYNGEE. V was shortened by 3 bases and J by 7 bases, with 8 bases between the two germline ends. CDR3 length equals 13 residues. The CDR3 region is CASSGTENSPLHF. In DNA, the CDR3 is TGTGCCAGCAGCGGTACAGAGAATTCACCCCTCCACTTT.

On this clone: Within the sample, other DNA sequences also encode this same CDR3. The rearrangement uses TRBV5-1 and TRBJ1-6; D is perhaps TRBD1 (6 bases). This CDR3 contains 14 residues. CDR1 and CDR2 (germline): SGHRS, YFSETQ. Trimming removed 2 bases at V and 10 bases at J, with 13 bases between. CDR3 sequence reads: CASSFQGQDSPLHF. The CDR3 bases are TGCGCCAGCAGCTTCCAGGGGCAGGACTCACCCCTCCACTTT. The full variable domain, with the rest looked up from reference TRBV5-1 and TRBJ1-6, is KAGVTQTPRYLIKTRGQQVTLSCSPISGHRSVSWYQQTPGQGLQFLFEYFSETQRNKGNFPGRFSGRQFSNSRSEMNVSTLELGDSALYLCASSFQGQDSPLHFGNGTRLTVT.

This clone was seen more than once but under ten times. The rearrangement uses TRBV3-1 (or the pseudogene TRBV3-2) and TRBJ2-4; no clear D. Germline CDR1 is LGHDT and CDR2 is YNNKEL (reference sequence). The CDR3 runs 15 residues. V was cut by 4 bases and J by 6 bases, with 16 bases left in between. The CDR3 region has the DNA TGTGCCAGCAGCCCATACAGTGGTGGAAGAAACATTCAGTACTTC. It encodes CASSPYSGGRNIQYF.

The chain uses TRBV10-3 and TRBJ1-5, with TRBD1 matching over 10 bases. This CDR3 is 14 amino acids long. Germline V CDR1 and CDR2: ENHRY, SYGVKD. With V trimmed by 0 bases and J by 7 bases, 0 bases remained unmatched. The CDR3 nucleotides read TGTGCCATCAGTGAGTCGACAGGGGGCCAGCCCCAGCATTTT. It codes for CAISESTGGQPQHF.

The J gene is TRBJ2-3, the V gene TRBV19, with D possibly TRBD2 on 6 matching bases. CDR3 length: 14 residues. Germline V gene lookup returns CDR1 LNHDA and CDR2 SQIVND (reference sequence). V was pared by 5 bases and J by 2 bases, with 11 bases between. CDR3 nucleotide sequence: TGTGCCAGTAGTGGGGGACTGGCCACAGATACGCAGTATTTT. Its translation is CASSGGLATDTQYF.

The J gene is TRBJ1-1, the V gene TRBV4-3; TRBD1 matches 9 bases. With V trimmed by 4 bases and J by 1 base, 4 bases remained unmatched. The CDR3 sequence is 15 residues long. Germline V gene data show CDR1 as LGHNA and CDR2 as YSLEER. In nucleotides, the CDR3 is TGCGCCAGCAGCCTCTGGGGACAGGGGAACACTGAAGCTTTCTTT. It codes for CASSLWGQGNTEAFF.

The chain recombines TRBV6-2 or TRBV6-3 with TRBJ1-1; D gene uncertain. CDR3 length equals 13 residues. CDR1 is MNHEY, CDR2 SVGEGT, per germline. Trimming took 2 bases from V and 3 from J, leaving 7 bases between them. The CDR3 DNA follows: TGTGCCAGCAGTTACCCCCAATACACTGAAGCTTTCTTT. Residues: CASSYPQYTEAFF.

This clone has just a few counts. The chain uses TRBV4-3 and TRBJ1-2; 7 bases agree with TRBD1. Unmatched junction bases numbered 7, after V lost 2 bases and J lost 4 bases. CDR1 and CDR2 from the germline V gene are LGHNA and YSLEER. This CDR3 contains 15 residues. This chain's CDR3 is CASSQNVDRFYGYTF. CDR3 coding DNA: TGCGCCAGCAGCCAAAACGTGGACAGGTTCTATGGCTACACCTTC.

CDR3 coding DNA: TGTGCCAGCAGCCTAGGACAGGGAGGAAACACCATATATTTT. Its protein is CASSLGQGGNTIYF. The rearrangement joins TRBV3-1 (or the pseudogene TRBV3-2) to TRBJ1-3; 8 nucleotides agree with TRBD1. The junction had 3 bases not matched to a gene; V was cut back by 4 bases and J by 4 bases. The length of the CDR3 is 14 residues. The germline V gene has CDR1 LGHDT and CDR2 YNNKEL (reference sequence).

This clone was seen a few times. This CDR3 is CASSSGQSGYTF. CDR3 sequence (DNA): TGTGCCAGCAGCTCCGGACAGAGCGGCTACACCTTC. The chain links TRBV7-9 to TRBJ1-2, with D perhaps TRBD1 (6 bases). Germline CDR1 and CDR2: SEHNR and FQNEAQ (reference sequence). This CDR3 has 12 amino acids. V lost 4 bases and J 8 bases, leaving 11 bases between the germline ends.

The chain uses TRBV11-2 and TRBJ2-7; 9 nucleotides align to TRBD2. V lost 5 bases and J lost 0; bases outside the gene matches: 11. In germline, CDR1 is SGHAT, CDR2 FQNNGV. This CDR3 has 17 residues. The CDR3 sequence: CASSQTSSGAISYEQYF. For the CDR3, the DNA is TGTGCCAGCAGCCAGACATCTAGCGGGGCTATCTCCTACGAGCAGTACTTC.

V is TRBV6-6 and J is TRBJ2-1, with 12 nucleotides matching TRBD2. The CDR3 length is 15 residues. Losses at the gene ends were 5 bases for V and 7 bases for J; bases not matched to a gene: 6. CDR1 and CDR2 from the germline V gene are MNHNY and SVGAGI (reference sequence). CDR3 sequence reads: CASSQITSGRNEQFF. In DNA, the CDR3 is TGTGCCAGCAGTCAGATCACTAGCGGGAGGAATGAGCAGTTCTTC.

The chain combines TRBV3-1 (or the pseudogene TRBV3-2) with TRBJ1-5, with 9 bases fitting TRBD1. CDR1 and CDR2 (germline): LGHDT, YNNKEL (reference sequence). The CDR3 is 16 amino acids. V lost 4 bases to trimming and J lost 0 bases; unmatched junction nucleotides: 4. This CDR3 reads CASSPGQGISNQPQHF. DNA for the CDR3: TGTGCCAGCAGCCCGGGACAGGGAATTAGCAATCAGCCCCAGCATTTT.

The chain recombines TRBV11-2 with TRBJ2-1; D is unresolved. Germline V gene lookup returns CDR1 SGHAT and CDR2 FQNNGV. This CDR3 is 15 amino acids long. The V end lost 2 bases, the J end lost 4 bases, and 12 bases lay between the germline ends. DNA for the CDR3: TGTGCCAGCAGCTTATCCCAGATCCCTTACAATGAGCAGTTCTTC. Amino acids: CASSLSQIPYNEQFF.

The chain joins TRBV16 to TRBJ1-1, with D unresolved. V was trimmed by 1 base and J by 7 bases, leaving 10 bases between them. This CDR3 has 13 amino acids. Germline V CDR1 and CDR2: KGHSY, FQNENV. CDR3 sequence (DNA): TGTGCCAGCAGCCAATTGGGAGCGAATGAAGCTTTCTTT. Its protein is CASSQLGANEAFF.

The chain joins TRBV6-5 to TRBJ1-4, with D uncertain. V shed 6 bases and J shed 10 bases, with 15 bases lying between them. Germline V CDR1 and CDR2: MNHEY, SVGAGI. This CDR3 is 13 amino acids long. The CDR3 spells CASSQISFGKLFF. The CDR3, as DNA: TGTGCCAGCAGCCAAATTTCATTCGGAAAACTGTTTTTT.

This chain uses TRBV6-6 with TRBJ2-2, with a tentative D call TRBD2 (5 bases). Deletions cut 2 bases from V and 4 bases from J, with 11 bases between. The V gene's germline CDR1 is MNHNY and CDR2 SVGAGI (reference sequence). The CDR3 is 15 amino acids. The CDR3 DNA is TGTGCCAGCAGTTACCCCCGGGGTGGCACCGGGGAGCTGTTTTTT. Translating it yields CASSYPRGGTGELFF.

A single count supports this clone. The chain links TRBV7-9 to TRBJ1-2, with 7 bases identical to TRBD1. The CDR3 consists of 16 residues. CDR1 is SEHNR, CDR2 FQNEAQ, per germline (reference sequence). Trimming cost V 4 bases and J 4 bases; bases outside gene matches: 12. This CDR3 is CASSSTVRRQGYGYTF. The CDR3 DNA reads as TGTGCCAGCAGCTCAACGGTACGGAGACAGGGCTATGGCTACACCTTC.

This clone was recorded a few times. In DNA, the CDR3 is TGCGCCAGCAGCGGGACTGGTAATGAGCAGTTCTTC. Encoded protein: CASSGTGNEQFF. V is TRBV5-1 and J is TRBJ2-1; a weak D match, TRBD2 (6 bases). V gave up 4 bases and J gave up 7 bases, with 9 bases separating them. The germline CDR1 and CDR2 sequences are SGHRS and YFSETQ. The CDR3 length is 12 residues.

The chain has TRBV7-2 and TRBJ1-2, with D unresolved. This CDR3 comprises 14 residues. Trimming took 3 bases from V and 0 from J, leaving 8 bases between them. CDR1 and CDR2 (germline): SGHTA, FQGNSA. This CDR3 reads CASSLGGANYGYTF. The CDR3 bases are TGTGCCAGCAGCTTGGGCGGGGCTAACTATGGCTACACCTTC.

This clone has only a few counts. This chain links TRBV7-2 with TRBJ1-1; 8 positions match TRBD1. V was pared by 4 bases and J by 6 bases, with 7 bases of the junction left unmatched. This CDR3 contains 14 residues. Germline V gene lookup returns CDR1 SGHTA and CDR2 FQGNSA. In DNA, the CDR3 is TGTGCCAGCAGCTCCGGACAGGGTTCCGCTGAAGCTTTCTTT. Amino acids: CASSSGQGSAEAFF.